This entry is about one TCR beta chain. Its antigen is still unknown. CDR1 is SGDLS, CDR2 YYNGEE, per germline. The CDR3 runs 13 residues. The ends were cut back, 4 bases at V and 4 bases at J, with 9 bases in the middle. Use of 60 Vbeta and 13 Jbeta primers characterized the PCR. Sequencing was performed with immunoSEQ multiplex PCR; in TCRdb, only in-frame clones are kept and a portion is missing. This sample carries roughly 86,000 clones, just over 70% of them seen once, and the ten largest clones take about 7.7%. This entry is derived from a study of cytomegalovirus exposure and HLA in healthy donors. Overall study: There were about 86 million unique TCRs (from HLA-typed donors) in an early data release. Study observations and caveats: The productive fraction for most TCR beta V segments was about 90% or about 30% in an earlier analysis.

This TCR derives from a man aged 55 to 70 in good health and CMV-seronegative. The chain recombines TRBV9 with TRBJ1-3; D uncertain. What was sequenced was PBMCs. This CDR3 reads CASSSAGGNTIYF. The CDR3 DNA reads as TGTGCCAGCAGCTCCGCAGGCGGAAACACCATATATTTT. The full variable domain, rest sourced from reference TRBV9 and TRBJ1-3, is DSGVTQTPKHLITATGQRVTLRCSPRSGDLSVYWYQQSLDQGLQFLIQYYNGEERAKGNILERFSAQQFPDLHSELNLSSLELGDSALYFCASSSAGGNTIYFGEGSWLTVV.